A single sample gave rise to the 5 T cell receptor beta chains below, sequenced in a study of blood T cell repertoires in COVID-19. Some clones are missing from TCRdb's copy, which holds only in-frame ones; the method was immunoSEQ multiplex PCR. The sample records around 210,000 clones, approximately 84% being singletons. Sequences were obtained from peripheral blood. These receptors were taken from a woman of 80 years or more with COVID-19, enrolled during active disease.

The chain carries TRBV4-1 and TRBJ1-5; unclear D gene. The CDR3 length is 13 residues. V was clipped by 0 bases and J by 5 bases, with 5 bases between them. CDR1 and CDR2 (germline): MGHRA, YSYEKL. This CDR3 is CASSQEAHQPQHF. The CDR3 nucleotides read TGCGCCAGCAGCCAAGAAGCGCATCAGCCCCAGCATTTT.

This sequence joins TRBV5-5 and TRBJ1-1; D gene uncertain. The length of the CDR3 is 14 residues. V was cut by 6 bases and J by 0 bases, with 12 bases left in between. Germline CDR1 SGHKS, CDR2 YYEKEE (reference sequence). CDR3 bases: TGTGCCAGCATCCTAGGTAACATGAACACTGAAGCTTTCTTT. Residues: CASILGNMNTEAFF.

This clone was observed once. CDR3 loop: CASSLASGATDTQYF. CDR3 DNA: TGTGCCAGCAGCTTGGCTAGCGGGGCCACAGATACGCAGTATTTT. This rearrangement joins TRBV7-6 to TRBJ2-3, with TRBD2 matching over 9 bases. The CDR3 is made up of 15 amino acids. Trimming removed 3 bases from V and 2 bases from J; junction bases left unmatched: 3. Looked up from germline, CDR1 is SGHVS and CDR2 is FNYEAQ.

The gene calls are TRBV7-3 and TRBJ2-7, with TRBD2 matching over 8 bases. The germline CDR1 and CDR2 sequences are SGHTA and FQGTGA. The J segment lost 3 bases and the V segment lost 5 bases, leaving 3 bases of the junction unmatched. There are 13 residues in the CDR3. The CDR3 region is CASSHGRGYEQYF. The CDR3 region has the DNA TGTGCCAGCAGCCACGGGAGGGGCTACGAGCAGTACTTC. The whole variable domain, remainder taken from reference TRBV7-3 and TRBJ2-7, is GAGVSQTPSNKVTEKGKYVELRCDPISGHTALYWYRQSLGQGPEFLIYFQGTGAADDSGLPNDRFFAVRPEGSVSTLKIQRTERGDSAVYLCASSHGRGYEQYFGPGTRLTVT.

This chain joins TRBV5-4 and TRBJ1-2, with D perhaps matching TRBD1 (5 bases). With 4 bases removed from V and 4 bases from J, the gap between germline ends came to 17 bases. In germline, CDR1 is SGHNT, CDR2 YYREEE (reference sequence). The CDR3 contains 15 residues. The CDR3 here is CASSGGSQLGYGYTF. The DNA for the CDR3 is TGTGCCAGCAGCGGGGGGTCCCAGCTAGGCTATGGCTACACCTTC. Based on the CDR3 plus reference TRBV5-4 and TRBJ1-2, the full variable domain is ETGVTQSPTHLIKTRGQQVTLRCSSQSGHNTVSWYQQALGQGPQFIFQYYREEENGRGNFPPRFSGLQFPNYSSELNVNALELDDSALYLCASSGGSQLGYGYTFGSGTRLTVV.